A single T cell receptor beta chain is shown here with its context. Its antigen is unidentified. V was shortened by 6 bases and J by 5 bases, with 17 bases between the two germline ends. Looked up from germline, CDR1 is MNHNS and CDR2 is SASEGT. The CDR3 has 15 residues. These data are taken from a study of cytomegalovirus exposure and HLA in healthy donors. PCR involved 60 Vbeta and 13 Jbeta primers. Data came from immunoSEQ multiplex PCR; TCRdb stores just in-frame clones and leaves some out. The sample contains over 150,000 clones, roughly 85% of which appear only once. Overall study findings and caveats: In a later analysis, a missense DCLRE1C variant was linked to TCR beta V- and J-gene trimming.

The origin of this receptor is a male donor in good health and CMV-seropositive. Sequenced input: PBMCs. This chain joins TRBV6-1 and TRBJ1-5; possibly TRBD1 for D (6 bases). CDR3 amino acids: CASRRKPGGDQPQHF. In DNA form, the CDR3 reads TGTGCCAGCAGGCGAAAGCCTGGGGGCGATCAGCCCCAGCATTTT.